This T cell receptor (beta chain) is from a study of CD8 T cells in ankylosing spondylitis. Unmatched junction bases numbered 7, after V lost 9 bases and J lost 2 bases. Per the germline V gene, CDR1 is SEHNR and CDR2 is FQNEAQ (reference sequence). The CDR3 runs 13 residues. The study, taken as a whole, reports: A motif in TCR beta, a set of eight or nine highly homologous variants, appeared characteristic of ankylosing spondylitis blood. Researchers reportedly found disease-linked clones significantly enriched in matched ankylosing spondylitis synovial fluid.

Libraries for TCR beta were made by quantitative 5'-RACE with molecular barcodes. TCRdb recomputed calls from the 5' RACE reads with MiXCR, one row per CDR3 protein. Of 270,000 or so distinct CDR3 sequences listed, about a sixth are singletons. Note on this clonotype: Its antigen is undetermined.

The V gene is TRBV7-9, the J gene TRBJ2-7, with 7 bases identical to TRBD2. The source is a male donor with ankylosing spondylitis or in good health (not recorded which). Sequenced material: blood, either unsorted or a sorted T cell fraction (not recorded which). Here the CDR3 DNA reads TGTGCCAGTCGGGAGCGGGGTGCCTACGAGCAGTACTTC. Amino acids: CASRERGAYEQYF.